The source of this T cell receptor (beta chain) is a study of T cells in Graves' hyperthyroidism and ophthalmopathy. Study-wide points: Stable hyperthyroidism was told apart from ophthalmopathy by a model built on 13 V-J features.

Only a few counts were recorded for this clonotype. The antigen is undetermined. The CDR3 is 15 amino acids. Germline V gene sequence: CDR1 SEHNR, CDR2 FQNEAQ (reference sequence). The ends lost 5 bases at V and 5 bases at J; junction bases unmatched: 7. TCR beta CDR3 region amplification was performed from RNA transcripts. When the TCR CDR3 underwent first-round RT-PCR, the HTBI primer set was used. TCRdb re-derived calls from the multiplex PCR reads in MiXCR, one entry per CDR3 protein. The sample has 400,000 to 500,000 distinct CDR3 sequences, about 14% seen once. The clonotype originates from a man aged 18 to 30 with Graves' ophthalmopathy. Material for sequencing was blood. The chain couples TRBV7-9 to TRBJ2-5; 11 bases map to TRBD1. The CDR3 protein is CASSMGQGGYETQYF. CDR3 coding DNA: TGTGCCAGCAGCATGGGACAGGGGGGCTATGAGACCCAGTACTTC. The full variable domain, rest sourced from reference TRBV7-9 and TRBJ2-5, is DTGVSQNPRHKITKRGQNVTFRCDPISEHNRLYWYRQTLGQGPEFLTYFQNEAQLEKSRLLSDRFSAERPKGSFSTLEIQRTEQGDSAMYLCASSMGQGGYETQYFGPGTRLLVL.